This T cell receptor beta chain was sequenced during a study of blood T cell repertoires in COVID-19. Across the whole study: T cells, B-cell-depleted T cells, or PBMCs provided the cDNA or gDNA that served as material.

This study enrolled people aged about 18 to 100 from about 26 US geographic areas. CDR3 size: 20 residues. Germline assignment: CDR1 MDHEN and CDR2 SYDVKM. V dropped 4 bases and J dropped 0 bases, with 25 bases sitting between them. Per the original methods: It was from reference gene primer amplification that nucleated cell counts were estimated. Generated by immunoSEQ multiplex PCR, the TCRdb table keeps only in-frame clones and is missing some. V, J and clone size were drawn from that table, and D and trimming were deduced from the DNA. The profile covers hundreds of thousands of clones, with approximately 90% appearing a single time and roughly 9% taken by the ten largest.

Sequencing was performed on PBMCs or T cells enriched from blood (not recorded which). The rearrangement uses TRBV28 and TRBJ2-1, with D hard to call. This TCR was sampled from a man aged 35 to 55 who had recovered from COVID-19. The CDR3 loop reads CASSSDRGLREVGSYNEQFF. The CDR3 coding sequence is TGTGCCAGCAGTTCAGATCGTGGTCTGCGCGAGGTAGGCTCCTACAATGAGCAGTTCTTC.